These T cell receptor beta chains were read from a single sample in a study of beta chain features in type 1 diabetes. Sequencing was performed with immunoSEQ multiplex PCR; in TCRdb, only in-frame clones are kept and a portion is missing. The sample shows 400,000 to 550,000 clones, roughly an eighth of them seen only once. Sequencing used naive CD4+ T cells from blood. These receptor sequences come from a woman aged 18-29 years in good health. Each CDR3 is given without its conserved first and last residue. Fields, in order: J gene, V gene, D gene, CDR3 protein. A D gene is named only where the DNA matches it firmly.

>TRBJ2-4|TRBV10-3|NA
AISSGAAAKNIQY
>TRBJ1-2|TRBV2|TRBD1
ASSLQGTFYGYT
>TRBJ2-3|TRBV7-2|NA
ASSPRSDTQY
>TRBJ1-4|TRBV30|NA
AWISGEKLF
>TRBJ1-1|TRBV25-1|NA
ASSDLGADTEAF
>TRBJ1-6|TRBV9|TRBD1
ASSVAGQGDSPLH
>TRBJ2-3|TRBV7-8|NA
ASSPQRATDTQY
>TRBJ1-2|TRBV19|NA
ASSISGFSGGYT
>TRBJ2-4|TRBV27|NA
ASSPGYIQY
>TRBJ2-3|TRBV7-2|TRBD2
ASSPASGSTDTQY
>TRBJ2-2|TRBV7-2|NA
ASSLYAGWNTGELF
>TRBJ2-3|TRBV7-9|NA
ASSSLKGADTQY
>TRBJ2-3|TRBV7-7|NA
ASSFRDLADTQY
>TRBJ1-6|TRBV7-9|NA
ASSLGDPVSPLH
>TRBJ1-2|TRBV9|NA
ASSALEGTGYT
>TRBJ2-3|TRBV5-1|TRBD2
ASSWGTSGTMGVTQY
>TRBJ2-4|TRBV29-1|TRBD1
SVEEDPGQGLAKNIQY
>TRBJ2-5|TRBV5-4|NA
ASSWSHSETQY
>TRBJ1-2|TRBV9|TRBD1
ASSPTGEGYT
>TRBJ2-3|TRBV7-2|TRBD2
ASTLTSYADTQY
>TRBJ1-6|TRBV6-5|TRBD1
ASKTGASLH
>TRBJ2-1|TRBV2|NA
ASSSSVQQF
>TRBJ2-5|TRBV27|TRBD1
ASSRQGLETQY
>TRBJ2-7|TRBV7-2|NA
ASSPDRLAEQY
>TRBJ2-7|TRBV9|TRBD1
ASSPWTGGNEQY
>TRBJ1-6|TRBV15|TRBD1
ATSRESPRDSNSPLH
>TRBJ2-5|TRBV4-3|TRBD2
ASSQEPTSGEETQY